Shown below are 14 T cell receptor beta chains from a single sample sequenced in a study of cytomegalovirus exposure and HLA in healthy donors. Primers included in the PCR were 60 Vbeta and 13 Jbeta primers. The protocol was immunoSEQ multiplex PCR, while the TCRdb copy is restricted to in-frame clones and leaves out a portion. The sample consists of 100,000 to 150,000 clones, roughly 80% of them appearing once. The sequencing input was PBMCs. The source of these receptors is a woman aged 40 to 50 in good health and CMV-seropositive.

The chain employs TRBV9 and TRBJ2-2; TRBD2 agrees at 12 bases. Per the germline V gene, CDR1 is SGDLS and CDR2 is YYNGEE. The CDR3 has 19 residues. The V segment lost 0 bases and the J segment 0 bases; nucleotides outside the gene matches: 6. The CDR3 loop reads CASSVAASGRATNTGELFF. The CDR3 DNA sequence: TGTGCCAGCAGCGTAGCGGCTAGCGGGAGGGCAACGAACACCGGGGAGCTGTTTTTT.

The CDR3 DNA reads TGTGCCAGCAGTTACCTGGGGACTAGCTCCGGGGAGCTGTTTTTT. It specifies CASSYLGTSSGELFF. J is TRBJ2-2 and V is TRBV6-5, with 9 bases lining up with TRBD2. This CDR3 comprises 15 residues. The ends lost 2 bases at V and 6 bases at J; junction bases unmatched: 4. CDR1 and CDR2 from the germline V gene are MNHEY and SVGAGI.

The V gene is TRBV21-1, the J gene TRBJ2-3; TRBD1 is taken as the D call from the table, unchecked against the DNA. TRBV21-1 is an annotated pseudogene. This CDR3 is built from 14 residues. The CDR3 spells CASSKVSFGDTQYF. In nucleotides, the CDR3 is TGTGCCAGCAGCAAAGTTTCTTTTGGCGATACGCAGTATTTT.

J is TRBJ2-1 and V is TRBV18, with 7 bases matching TRBD2. The CDR3 is 16 amino acids. CDR1 is KGHSH and CDR2 is LQKENI in the germline V gene. J gave up 5 bases and V 4 bases, and 11 bases lay outside the gene matches. The CDR3 coding sequence is TGTGCCAGCTCACTGAATGGGCTAGCGGAAAACAATGAGCAGTTCTTC. Its protein product is CASSLNGLAENNEQFF.

This sequence joins TRBV7-2 and TRBJ2-7; a possible D gene is TRBD1 (6 bases). V was cut by 5 bases and J by 0 bases, with 20 bases left in between. Germline V CDR1 and CDR2: SGHTA, FQGNSA. The length of the CDR3 is 17 residues. CDR3 amino acids: CASSPDNPGTLSYEQYF. The CDR3 DNA reads TGTGCCAGCAGCCCTGATAACCCCGGGACACTCTCCTACGAGCAGTACTTC.

The chain couples TRBV29-1 to TRBJ2-6, with unresolved D. Trimming shortened V by 2 bases and J by 0 bases, and 5 bases separated the two germline ends. In germline, CDR1 is SQVTM, CDR2 ANQGSEA. CDR3 size: 14 residues. As DNA, the CDR3 is TGCAGCGTTGAACAGGCCTCTGGGGCCAACGTCCTGACTTTC. Translating gives CSVEQASGANVLTF.

J is TRBJ2-2 and V is TRBV6-4, with unresolved D. Germline-derived CDR1 and CDR2 are MRHNA and SNTAGT. Trimming pared 3 bases from V and 2 bases from J, leaving 7 bases between. This CDR3 comprises 14 residues. CDR3 residues: CASSEQVNTGELFF. The CDR3 DNA follows: TGTGCCAGCAGTGAACAAGTAAACACCGGGGAGCTGTTTTTT.

This clone was found a few times. The V call is TRBV19, the J call TRBJ2-7; possibly TRBD1 for D (5 bases). The CDR3 extends over 13 amino acids. Germline lookup yields CDR1 LNHDA and CDR2 SQIVND (reference sequence). Trimming shortened V by 6 bases and J by 1 base, and 10 bases separated the two germline ends. CDR3 sequence (DNA): TGTGCCAGTAGGGAGACAGAATCCTACGAGCAGTACTTC. As protein: CASRETESYEQYF.

In its sample, this clone was seen once. This chain connects TRBV7-9 to TRBJ1-1; weak D call: TRBD1 (6 bases). The CDR3 sequence is 15 residues long. Deletions cut 1 base from V and 5 bases from J, with 14 bases between. Germline V gene data show CDR1 as SEHNR and CDR2 as FQNEAQ (reference sequence). The CDR3 sequence is CASSLEGVGGTEAFF. The DNA of the CDR3 is TGTGCCAGCAGCTTAGAGGGGGTCGGGGGGACTGAAGCTTTCTTT. The whole variable domain, filled in from reference TRBV7-9 and TRBJ1-1, reads DTGVSQNPRHKITKRGQNVTFRCDPISEHNRLYWYRQTLGQGPEFLTYFQNEAQLEKSRLLSDRFSAERPKGSFSTLEIQRTEQGDSAMYLCASSLEGVGGTEAFFGQGTRLTVV.

The V and J genes are TRBV7-9 and TRBJ1-2; TRBD1 matches 7 bases. There are 15 residues in the CDR3. V lost 4 bases to trimming and J lost 3 bases; unmatched junction nucleotides: 8. Germline CDR1 is SEHNR and CDR2 is FQNEAQ (reference sequence). CDR3 in DNA: TGTGCCAGCAGCTCCGCCCCGGGACAGCACTATGGCTACACCTTC. Translated: CASSSAPGQHYGYTF.

The rearrangement joins TRBV19 to TRBJ1-4, with D perhaps TRBD1 (5 bases). There are 15 residues in the CDR3. CDR1 and CDR2 from the germline V gene are LNHDA and SQIVND (reference sequence). The germline V and J ends were trimmed by 3 bases and 8 bases, with 16 bases remaining between them. The chain's CDR3 is CASSILLGLREKLFF. CDR3 in DNA: TGTGCCAGTAGTATCTTATTGGGGCTTCGGGAAAAACTGTTTTTT. Variable domain in full (rest from reference TRBV19 and TRBJ1-4): DGGITQSPKYLFRKEGQNVTLSCEQNLNHDAMYWYRQDPGQGLRLIYYSQIVNDFQKGDIAEGYSVSREKKESFPLTVTSAQKNPTAFYLCASSILLGLREKLFFGSGTQLSVL.

The rearrangement joins TRBV29-1 to TRBJ2-5; weak D call: TRBD1 (5 bases). This CDR3 has 12 residues. V was clipped by 5 bases and J by 1 base, with 8 bases between them. In germline, CDR1 is SQVTM, CDR2 ANQGSEA. CDR3 residues: CSVYRFQETQYF. Written as DNA, the CDR3 is TGCAGCGTTTACAGGTTCCAAGAGACCCAGTACTTC.

This clone occurred a few times. The DNA of the CDR3 is TGCAGCGTTGCGGAAGACACGATGAACTATGGCTACACCTTC. This sequence encodes CSVAEDTMNYGYTF. The chain recombines TRBV29-1 with TRBJ1-2; D is uncertain. V was shortened by 4 bases and J by 2 bases, with 14 bases between the two germline ends. This CDR3 comprises 14 residues. Germline V gene data show CDR1 as SQVTM and CDR2 as ANQGSEA.

The J gene is TRBJ2-5, the V gene TRBV5-1, with D possibly being TRBD1 (6 bases). The V gene lost 4 bases and the J gene lost 4 bases, with 17 bases spanning the gap. Germline assignment: CDR1 SGHRS and CDR2 YFSETQ. The CDR3 runs 15 residues. CDR3 region: CASSGSRTVGETQYF. CDR3 nucleotides: TGCGCCAGCAGCGGATCACGGACAGTCGGAGAGACCCAGTACTTC.